The next 10 T cell receptor beta chains were all read from a single sample in a study of prognosis after radiotherapy for stage I lung cancer. Template was genomic DNA; TCR beta CDR3 amplified in two multiplex PCR rounds. Individual primers that were specific to each TRBV and TRBJ gene served in first-round PCR. TCRdb reanalysed the multiplex PCR reads using MiXCR and keeps one entry per CDR3 protein. The data show 15,000 to 20,000 distinct CDR3 sequences, under 55% seen once. This material consisted of PBMCs, taken before or after stereotactic body radiation therapy (not recorded which). The receptors come from a donor aged 50 or older with non-small cell lung cancer.

This clonotype showed up many times. The rearrangement links TRBV6-4 to TRBJ2-3, with 14 bases that match TRBD2. The CDR3 totals 15 residues. J lost 8 bases, V lost 0 bases, and 1 base had no gene match. Germline loops: CDR1 MRHNA, CDR2 SNTAGT. CDR3 amino acids: CASSDSTSGGATQYF. The CDR3 bases are TGTGCCAGCAGTGACTCGACTAGCGGGGGGGCTACGCAGTATTTT.

Ten or more counts support this clonotype. The chain couples TRBV12-3 or TRBV12-4 to TRBJ2-3, with TRBD2 identical over 10 bases. CDR3 length: 15 residues. J lost 4 bases, V lost 7 bases, and 8 bases had no gene match. The CDR3 loop reads CASTQLAGMADTQYF. The CDR3 nucleotides read TGTGCCAGCACCCAACTAGCGGGAATGGCAGATACGCAGTATTTT.

This sequence joins TRBV20-1 and TRBJ2-5, with D unclear. Trimming took off 6 bases at V and 1 base at J, with 12 bases between the two ends. The CDR3 is 13 residues long. The germline V gene encodes CDR1 DFQATT and CDR2 SNEGSKA (reference sequence). The CDR3 region is CSAGWSLQETQYF. CDR3 sequence (DNA): TGCAGTGCCGGGTGGAGCCTCCAAGAGACCCAGTACTTC.

This clonotype showed up many times. V and J are TRBV6-4 and TRBJ2-3; perhaps D is TRBD1 or TRBD2 (5 bases each). The germline gives CDR1 MRHNA, CDR2 SNTAGT. The CDR3 sequence is 13 residues long. Trimming pared 5 bases from V and 2 bases from J, leaving 8 bases between. Here the CDR3 DNA reads TGTGCCAGCAGTACGGGACCCACAGATACGCAGTATTTT. It is translated as CASSTGPTDTQYF.

A note on this clonotype: Germline is not matched at one junction end, which may reflect a read error. The rearrangement links TRBV28 to TRBJ1-1; no clear D. This CDR3 spans 12 amino acids. Germline assignment: CDR1 MDHEN and CDR2 SYDVKM. DNA for the CDR3: TGTGCCAGCATTTCTGGCGTGACTGAAGCTTTCTTC. It encodes CASISGVTEAFF.

This clonotype was seen more than once but under ten times. The chain joins TRBV7-9 to TRBJ2-7, with D tentatively TRBD1 (5 bases). This CDR3 contains 14 residues. Between the trimmed V and J ends, which lost 2 bases and 2 bases, there was a span of 10 bases. Germline assignment: CDR1 SEHNR and CDR2 FQNEAQ (reference sequence). The CDR3 loop reads CASSLTGVTYEQYF. CDR3 in DNA: TGTGCCAGCAGCTTAACAGGCGTAACCTACGAGCAGTACTTC.

This clonotype was seen a single time. As DNA, the CDR3 is TGTGCCAGCAGCCCACCGCTGGGGACAGGGGGCCTAAACTATGGCTACACCTTC. Encoded protein: CASSPPLGTGGLNYGYTF. This chain links TRBV5-4 with TRBJ1-2; 12 bases map to TRBD1. In germline, CDR1 is SGHNT, CDR2 YYREEE (reference sequence). This CDR3 contains 18 residues. After removal of 4 bases from V and 2 bases from J, the junction contained 12 bases not matched to a gene.

The table lists this clonotype with many counts. CDR3 DNA sequence: TGCGCCAGCAGCTTGGTATTGGGGGCGGAGACCCAGTACTTC. As protein: CASSLVLGAETQYF. V and J are TRBV5-1 and TRBJ2-5; D is perhaps TRBD1 (6 bases). The CDR3 spans 14 residues. Germline CDR1 reads SGHRS; CDR2 reads YFSETQ. Trimming shortened V by 0 bases and J by 5 bases, and 11 bases separated the two germline ends.

V and J are TRBV24-1 and TRBJ1-2; D not certain. Per germline, CDR1 KGHDR and CDR2 SFDVKD. Trimming stripped 2 bases from V and 6 bases from J, with 6 bases between. The CDR3 is 12 amino acids. The CDR3 is CATSDYLHGYTF. The CDR3 DNA follows: TGTGCCACCAGTGATTACCTCCATGGCTACACCTTC.

The rearrangement links TRBV7-2 to TRBJ2-5; D gene uncertain. Trimming stripped 1 base from V and 7 bases from J, with 13 bases between. Germline V gene sequence: CDR1 SGHTA, CDR2 FQGNSA. The CDR3 has 14 amino acids. The CDR3 is CASSLGRSQVTQYF. The CDR3 DNA is TGTGCCAGCAGCTTAGGTAGATCCCAGGTGACCCAGTACTTC.